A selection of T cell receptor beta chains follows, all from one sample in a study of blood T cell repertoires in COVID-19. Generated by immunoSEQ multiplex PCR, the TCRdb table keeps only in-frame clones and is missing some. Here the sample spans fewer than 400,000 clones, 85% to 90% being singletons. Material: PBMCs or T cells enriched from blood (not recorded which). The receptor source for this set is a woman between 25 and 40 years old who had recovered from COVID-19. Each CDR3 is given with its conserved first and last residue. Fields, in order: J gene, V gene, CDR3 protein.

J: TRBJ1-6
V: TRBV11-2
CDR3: CASSSRVSPLHF

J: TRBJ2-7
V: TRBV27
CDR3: CASSLSSGRGHEQYF

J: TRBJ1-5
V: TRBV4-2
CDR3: CASSRGKNSNQPQHF

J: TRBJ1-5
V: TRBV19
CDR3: CASSTTRSGQPQHF

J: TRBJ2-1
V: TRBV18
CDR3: CASSRPGTNPRNEQFF

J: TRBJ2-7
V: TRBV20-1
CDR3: CSASGSSKFHYEQYF

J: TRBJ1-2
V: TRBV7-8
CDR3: CASSSRDRGTYGYTF

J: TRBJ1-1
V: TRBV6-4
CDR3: CASSDGGVAFF

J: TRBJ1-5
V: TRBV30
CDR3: CAWSVRGNQPQHF

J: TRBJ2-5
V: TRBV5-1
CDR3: CASIQDVGQETQYF